The clone carrying this T cell receptor beta chain showed up many times. The data belong to a study of blood T cells in healthy people across ages. Combining a sample-barcoded 5' primer with a J-beta primer mix, a second PCR ran for 7 to 11 cycles. TCRdb recomputed calls from the 5' RACE reads with MiXCR, one row per CDR3 protein. The sample carries about a million distinct CDR3 sequences, around 49% recorded once. The sequencing input was blood. The clonotype comes from a man aged 25 to 45 in good health.

The CDR3 sequence is CSVDDSSYGYTF. CDR3 nucleotide sequence: TGCAGCGTTGACGACAGTTCCTATGGCTACACCTTC. This chain joins TRBV29-1 and TRBJ1-2; D possibly corresponds to TRBD1 (5 bases). Trimming cost V 3 bases and J 4 bases, with 9 bases left between them. From germline, CDR1 is SQVTM and CDR2 ANQGSEA. The CDR3 spans 12 residues.